This T cell receptor (beta chain) originates from a study of blood T cell repertoires in COVID-19. Overall study context: COVID-19 samples, acute and convalescent, were from the United States, Italy and Spain. PBMCs, B-cell-depleted T cells, or T cells were the source of the cDNA or gDNA that made up the material.

The CDR3 spans 13 residues. V shed 6 bases and J 4 bases; nucleotides not matched to a gene: 5. CDR1 SQVTM and CDR2 ANQGSEA come from the germline V gene. Participants were placed into cohorts based on the clinical history they reported. Sequencing used immunoSEQ multiplex PCR; TCRdb keeps in-frame clones, though not all of them. Among about 300,000 clones listed, approximately 85% were seen once. This clone was observed once. Material for sequencing was PBMCs or T cells enriched from blood (not recorded which). The TCR was taken from a man under 40 who had recovered from COVID-19. The chain uses TRBV29-1 and TRBJ1-5; 8 bases agree with TRBD1. The CDR3 DNA is TGCAGCGTCGCCGGGACAGGTAATCAGCCCCAGCATTTT. Encoded protein: CSVAGTGNQPQHF.